This T cell receptor (beta chain) was sequenced for a study of cytomegalovirus exposure and HLA in healthy donors. Study conclusions and caveats: The study flagged some 170 TCR beta chains as cytomegalovirus-associated. TCR beta V segments were, for the most part, productive about 87% or about 30% of the time in an earlier analysis. A later analysis linked a missense DCLRE1C variant to TCR beta V- and J-gene trimming.

Concerning this clone: Antigen: not known.

This CDR3 is built from 16 residues. The germline V gene has CDR1 SGHKS and CDR2 YYEKEE (reference sequence). Trimming removed 3 bases from V and 4 bases from J, with 20 bases in between. PCR used 60 Vbeta primers and 13 Jbeta primers. Produced via immunoSEQ multiplex PCR; TCRdb's table is partial and in-frame only. Of 100,000 to 150,000 clones in the sample, roughly 88% were seen once. The rearrangement joins TRBV5-5 to TRBJ2-7; possibly TRBD2 for D (7 bases). Sequencing used PBMCs. The clonotype originates from a woman aged 18-29 years in good health and CMV-seropositive. CDR3 nucleotide sequence: TGTGCCAGCAGCTCCTACCGGGGGGCGATTATTTACGAGCAGTACTTC. Protein product: CASSSYRGAIIYEQYF.